The subject of this entry is one TCR beta chain. The protocol was immunoSEQ multiplex PCR, while the TCRdb copy is restricted to in-frame clones and leaves out a portion. The sample yields about 78,000 clones, roughly 87% seen once. The CDR3 extends over 14 amino acids. V lost 4 bases to trimming and J lost 6 bases, with 14 bases between them. Per germline, CDR1 SGHRS and CDR2 YFSETQ. The data stem from a study of T cell responses to AZD1222 COVID-19 vaccine. The origin of this receptor is an adult in good health. The V call is TRBV5-1, the J call TRBJ2-1, with D unresolved. Sequences were derived from peripheral blood, sampled on day 0 of MenACWY control vaccination. The CDR3 spells CASSLALHGNEQFF. CDR3 nucleotides: TGCGCCAGCAGCCTGGCCCTACATGGCAATGAGCAGTTCTTC. The complete variable domain, with remaining parts taken from reference TRBV5-1 and TRBJ2-1, reads KAGVTQTPRYLIKTRGQQVTLSCSPISGHRSVSWYQQTPGQGLQFLFEYFSETQRNKGNFPGRFSGRQFSNSRSEMNVSTLELGDSALYLCASSLALHGNEQFFGPGTRLTVL.